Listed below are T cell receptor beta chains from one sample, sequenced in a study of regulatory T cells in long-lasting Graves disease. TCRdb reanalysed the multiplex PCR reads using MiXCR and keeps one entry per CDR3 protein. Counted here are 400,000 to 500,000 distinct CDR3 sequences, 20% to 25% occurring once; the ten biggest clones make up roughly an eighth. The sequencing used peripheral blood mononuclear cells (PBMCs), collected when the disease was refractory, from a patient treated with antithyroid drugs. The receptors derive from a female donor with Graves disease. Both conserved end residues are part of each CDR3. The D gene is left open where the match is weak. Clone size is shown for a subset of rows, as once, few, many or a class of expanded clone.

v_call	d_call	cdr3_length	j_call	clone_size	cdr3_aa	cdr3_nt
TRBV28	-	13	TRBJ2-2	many	CASSLKVAGELFF	TGTGCCAGCAGCCTAAAGGTTGCCGGGGAGCTGTTTTTT
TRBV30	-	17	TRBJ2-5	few	CAWKGGGVAAHQETQYF	TGTGCCTGGAAGGGGGGGGGAGTAGCGGCACACCAAGAGACCCAGTACTTC
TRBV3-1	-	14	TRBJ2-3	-	CASSPYDPRDTQYF	TGTGCCAGCAGCCCTTACGACCCGCGGGATACGCAGTATTTT
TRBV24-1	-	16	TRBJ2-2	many	CATSDFGTANTGELFF	TGTGCCACCAGTGATTTTGGGACTGCGAACACCGGGGAGCTGTTTTTT
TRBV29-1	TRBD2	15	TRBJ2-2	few	CSVEVAGGKDGELFF	TGCAGCGTAGAGGTAGCGGGAGGGAAGGACGGGGAGCTGTTTTTT
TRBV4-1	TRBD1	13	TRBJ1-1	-	CASSAARGFGAFF	TGCGCCAGCAGCGCTGCCAGGGGGTTTGGAGCTTTCTTT
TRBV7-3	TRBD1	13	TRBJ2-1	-	CASSSRQGYEQFF	TGTGCCAGCAGCTCGAGACAGGGCTATGAGCAGTTCTTC
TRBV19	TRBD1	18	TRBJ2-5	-	CASSMTGPNVMRAETQYF	TGTGCCAGTAGTATGACAGGGCCAAACGTGATGAGGGCAGAGACCCAGTACTTC
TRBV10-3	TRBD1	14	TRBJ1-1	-	CAISGQGPNTEAFF	TGTGCCATCAGCGGACAGGGGCCGAACACTGAAGCTTTCTTT
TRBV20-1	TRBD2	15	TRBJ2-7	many	CSARDLTSGAYEQYF	TGCAGTGCTAGAGATCTGACTAGCGGGGCCTACGAGCAGTACTTC
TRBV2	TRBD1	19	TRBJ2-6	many	CASSEALLGQGTGANVLTF	TGTGCCAGCAGTGAAGCGCTTCTTGGACAGGGGACCGGGGCCAACGTCCTGACTTTT
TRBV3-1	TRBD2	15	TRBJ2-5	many	CASSPPGLARETQYF	TGTGCCAGCAGCCCACCGGGACTAGCGAGAGAGACCCAGTACTTC
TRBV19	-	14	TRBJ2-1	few	CASSALLGANEQFF	TGTGCCAGTAGTGCGCTACTGGGTGCAAATGAGCAGTTCTTC
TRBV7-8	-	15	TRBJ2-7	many	CASSPSTRGLYEQYF	TGTGCCAGCAGCCCGAGCACCAGGGGTTTGTACGAGCAGTACTTC
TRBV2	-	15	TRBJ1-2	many	CASSEGVGATNGYTF	TGTGCCAGCAGTGAAGGGGTGGGGGCGACCAATGGCTACACCTTC
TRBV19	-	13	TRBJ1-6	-	CASKRSDNSPLHF	TGTGCCAGTAAAAGGTCGGATAATTCACCCCTCCACTTT
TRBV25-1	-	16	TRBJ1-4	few	CASSEYRSGNDEKLFF	TGTGCCAGCAGTGAATATAGATCAGGGAACGATGAAAAACTGTTTTTT
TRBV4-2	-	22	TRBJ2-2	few	CASSQVVPKIWLASMNTGELFF	TGTGCCAGCAGCCAAGTTGTACCTAAGATCTGGCTGGCCTCTATGAACACCGGGGAGCTGTTTTTT
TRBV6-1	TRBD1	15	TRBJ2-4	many	CASSRDSLSKSIQYF	TGTGCCAGCAGTCGGGACAGTCTAAGTAAAAGCATTCAGTACTTC
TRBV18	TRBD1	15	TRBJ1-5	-	CASSSGQHSNQPQHF	TGTGCCAGCTCATCGGGACAGCATAGCAATCAGCCCCAGCATTTT
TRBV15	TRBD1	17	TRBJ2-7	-	CATSRDKGTGSPYEQYF	TGTGCCACCAGCAGAGATAAAGGGACAGGGTCCCCCTACGAGCAGTACTTC
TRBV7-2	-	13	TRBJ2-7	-	CASSLGQTSEQYF	TGTGCCAGCAGCTTAGGTCAGACGAGCGAGCAGTACTTC
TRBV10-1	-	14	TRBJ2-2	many	CASGAGANTGELFF	TGCGCCAGCGGGGCAGGAGCGAACACCGGGGAGCTGTTTTTT